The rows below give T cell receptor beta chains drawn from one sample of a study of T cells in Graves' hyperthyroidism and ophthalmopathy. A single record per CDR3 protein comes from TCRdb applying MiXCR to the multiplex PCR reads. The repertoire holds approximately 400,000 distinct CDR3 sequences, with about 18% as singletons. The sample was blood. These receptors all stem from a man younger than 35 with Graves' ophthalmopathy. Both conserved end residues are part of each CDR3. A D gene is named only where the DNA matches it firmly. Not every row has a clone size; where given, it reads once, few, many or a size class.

CDR3: CSAPDRAYEQYF
size: .
J: TRBJ2-7
D: TRBD1
V: TRBV20-1

CDR3: CASSPHSTDRANSPLHF
size: .
J: TRBJ1-6
D: TRBD1
V: TRBV6-2/TRBV6-3

CDR3: CASSVIIGTEAFF
size: many
J: TRBJ1-1
D: .
V: TRBV9

CDR3: CATSGSWVYEQFF
size: .
J: TRBJ2-1
D: .
V: TRBV24-1

CDR3: CASSLGAGAGGHNEQFF
size: many
J: TRBJ2-1
D: TRBD2
V: TRBV28

CDR3: CASTRTGKGQPQHF
size: few
J: TRBJ1-5
D: TRBD1
V: TRBV28

CDR3: CSARDPQGGDTGELFF
size: many
J: TRBJ2-2
D: .
V: TRBV20-1

CDR3: CASSPPPGGSEKLFF
size: many
J: TRBJ1-4
D: .
V: TRBV6-2/TRBV6-3

CDR3: CASSFQGSEQFF
size: few
J: TRBJ2-1
D: .
V: TRBV5-6

CDR3: CASSGDRVTLSSQYF
size: many
J: TRBJ2-3
D: TRBD1
V: TRBV2

CDR3: CASSPRDRTLEAFF
size: many
J: TRBJ1-1
D: TRBD1
V: TRBV18

CDR3: CASSLHGGHNQPQHF
size: many
J: TRBJ1-5
D: .
V: TRBV27

CDR3: CASSTGASLETQYF
size: few
J: TRBJ2-5
D: .
V: TRBV27

CDR3: CASTSPNQPQHF
size: few
J: TRBJ1-5
D: .
V: TRBV6-1

CDR3: CASRLEPGEYNEQFF
size: few
J: TRBJ2-1
D: .
V: TRBV5-1

CDR3: CSPTSHGTQYF
size: .
J: TRBJ2-5
D: .
V: TRBV20-1

CDR3: CAIRASEGNNNQPQHF
size: few
J: TRBJ1-5
D: .
V: TRBV10-3

CDR3: CASSPRQTGELFF
size: .
J: TRBJ2-2
D: .
V: TRBV3-1

CDR3: CASSPTYSGASSQPQHF
size: .
J: TRBJ1-5
D: .
V: TRBV3-1

CDR3: CASSLVVFRVNSYNEQFF
size: .
J: TRBJ2-1
D: .
V: TRBV7-6

CDR3: CAGSPESSYNSPLHF
size: many
J: TRBJ1-6
D: .
V: TRBV2

CDR3: CASSLAGARTGELFF
size: .
J: TRBJ2-2
D: TRBD2
V: TRBV6-1

CDR3: CASSVGDPNSPLHF
size: many
J: TRBJ1-6
D: .
V: TRBV9

CDR3: CASSGDREDQPQHF
size: .
J: TRBJ1-5
D: TRBD1
V: TRBV12-3/TRBV12-4

CDR3: CASSLDIGGNTEAFF
size: many
J: TRBJ1-1
D: .
V: TRBV11-2

CDR3: CASNWEDTGELFF
size: few
J: TRBJ2-2
D: .
V: TRBV2